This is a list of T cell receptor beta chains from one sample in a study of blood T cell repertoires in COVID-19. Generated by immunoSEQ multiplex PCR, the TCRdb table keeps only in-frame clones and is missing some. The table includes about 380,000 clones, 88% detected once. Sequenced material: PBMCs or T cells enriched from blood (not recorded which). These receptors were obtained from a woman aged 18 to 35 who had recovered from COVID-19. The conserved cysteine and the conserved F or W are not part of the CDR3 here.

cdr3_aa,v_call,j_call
ASSSGSGSDTQY,TRBV5-1,TRBJ2-3
ASSLRGLLENEQF,TRBV5-6,TRBJ2-1
ASSQDRTAGNTIY,TRBV4-3,TRBJ1-3
ASSLGLAGPSTDTQY,TRBV7-3,TRBJ2-3
ASSFRFEAF,TRBV12-3/TRBV12-4,TRBJ1-1
ATSREWTNKEPQH,TRBV15,TRBJ1-5
ASSLSRAYGYT,TRBV27,TRBJ1-2
ASSLTGGNTEAF,TRBV5-4,TRBJ1-1
ASSDTVSPYEQY,TRBV6-4,TRBJ2-7
AWGQQGENEKLF,TRBV30,TRBJ1-4
ASSADRGPYEQY,TRBV9,TRBJ2-7
ASSLGGGETQY,TRBV11-1,TRBJ2-5
SASDRRSIDNQPQH,TRBV20-1,TRBJ1-5
ASGRDRGYNEQY,TRBV12-5,TRBJ2-7
ASSSTGGRNQPQH,TRBV7-8,TRBJ1-5
ASSLGARTEAF,TRBV11-2,TRBJ1-1
AWSAGTAGETQY,TRBV30,TRBJ2-5
ASSWDRGHQPQH,TRBV6-6,TRBJ1-5
ASSATEQLISPLH,TRBV9,TRBJ1-6
ASSLRAGGAGELF,TRBV7-8,TRBJ2-2
ASSPGTGVFWAQH,TRBV18,TRBJ1-5
ASSYTATGAHTEAF,TRBV6-5,TRBJ1-1
ASSRVEAGANVLT,TRBV11-2,TRBJ2-6
ASKIGAGGNQPQH,TRBV6-5,TRBJ1-5
ASSQVSGNYGYT,TRBV14,TRBJ1-2
ASSTRVVGGSNQPQH,TRBV19,TRBJ1-5
ASSGPQGNTEAF,TRBV18,TRBJ1-1
ASSSRTSGGTDTQY,TRBV6-5,TRBJ2-3
ASSLGRGSYEQY,TRBV11-3,TRBJ2-7
ASSGLGAGGGYNEQF,TRBV7-8,TRBJ2-1
ASSLGQKYNEQF,TRBV5-1,TRBJ2-1
ASNRGSTDTQY,TRBV25-1,TRBJ2-3
ASSQVIQGGNSPLH,TRBV3-1/TRBV3-2,TRBJ1-6
ASSQGLPVEETQY,TRBV14,TRBJ2-5
ASRWTGTMNTEAF,TRBV5-1,TRBJ1-1
ASSEGQGDTGELF,TRBV6-4,TRBJ2-2
ATISGANSPLH,TRBV6-6,TRBJ1-6
ASSFPGGGTDTQY,TRBV28,TRBJ2-3
ASSTGTGDTEAF,TRBV5-1,TRBJ1-1
ASSPGTSDTGELF,TRBV5-4,TRBJ2-2
ASRRTGSTDTQY,TRBV4-1,TRBJ2-3
ASSLEGWAGDHTGELF,TRBV11-3,TRBJ2-2
ASSESHGRQGRGYT,TRBV25-1,TRBJ1-2
ASSPHPGSNQPQH,TRBV4-3,TRBJ1-5
ASRDRGGNEQF,TRBV25-1,TRBJ2-1
ASMLTSGGIQY,TRBV11-2,TRBJ2-5
ASSQKARDQPQH,TRBV21-1,TRBJ1-5
ASSQGDTIEQY,TRBV4-1,TRBJ2-7
ASSLAEARTEAF,TRBV18,TRBJ1-1
ASSIRDRVTRQPQH,TRBV19,TRBJ1-5
ASSVESGGGSTDTQY,TRBV9,TRBJ2-3
ASSLGGEQF,TRBV12-3/TRBV12-4,TRBJ2-1
ASSSPGGGETQY,TRBV5-6,TRBJ2-5
ASSQGQGDEQY,TRBV5-8,TRBJ2-7